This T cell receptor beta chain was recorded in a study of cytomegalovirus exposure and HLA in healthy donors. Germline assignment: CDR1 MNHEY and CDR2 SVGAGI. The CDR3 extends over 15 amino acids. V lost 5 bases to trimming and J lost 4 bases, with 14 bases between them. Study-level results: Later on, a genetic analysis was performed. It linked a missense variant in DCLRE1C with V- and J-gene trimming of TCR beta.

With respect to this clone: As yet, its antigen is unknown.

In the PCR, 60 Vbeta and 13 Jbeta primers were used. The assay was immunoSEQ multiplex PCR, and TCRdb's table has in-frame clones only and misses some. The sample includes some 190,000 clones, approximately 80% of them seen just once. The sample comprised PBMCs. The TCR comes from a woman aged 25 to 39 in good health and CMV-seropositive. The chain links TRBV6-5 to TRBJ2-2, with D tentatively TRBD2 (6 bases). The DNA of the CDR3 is TGTGCCAGCAGTACGGGAGTCGCAAGCACCGGGGAGCTGTTTTTT. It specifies CASSTGVASTGELFF.